Reported below is one TCR beta chain. There are 11 residues in the CDR3. CDR1 and CDR2 from the germline V gene are MNHEY and SVGAGI. The V gene lost 6 bases and the J gene lost 7 bases, with 7 bases spanning the gap. This table comes from immunoSEQ multiplex PCR, and its TCRdb copy is limited to in-frame clones, with some not included. The sample shows a few hundred thousand clones, around 92% of them seen only once. The data originate from a study of blood T cell repertoires in COVID-19. Seattle researchers signed up patients amid active infection and tracked them longitudinally. The gene calls are TRBV6-5 and TRBJ2-1; D possibly corresponds to TRBD2 (6 bases). The sample taken for sequencing was peripheral blood. The receptor comes from a person aged 18-29 years with COVID-19, enrolled during active disease. In DNA, the CDR3 is TGTGCCAGCAGAGGAGGGAATGAGCAGTTCTTC. Amino acid sequence: CASRGGNEQFF.